Reported below is one TCR beta chain. Its target is not known. This entry is derived from a study of synovial regulatory T cells in juvenile arthritis. Whole-study findings and limits: CDR3 overlap with synovial Tregs was higher for iaTregs than other blood Tregs. Across patients, iaTreg TCR repertoires were mostly private, partly shared with synovial Teff and blood CPL.

Patients had median age around 11 years, range about 2.4-25. TCRdb's table, derived via immunoSEQ multiplex PCR, lists solely in-frame clones and lacks some. The listing records approximately 9,600 clones. Germline V gives CDR1 MGHRA, CDR2 YSYEKL. The length of the CDR3 is 16 residues. DNA for this receptor is not on file. Material: Treg cells from blood. Subset given: remaining (HLA-DR-negative) circulating blood Treg cells. The gene calls are TRBV4-1 and TRBJ1-4; TCRdb selects TRBD1, and the lack of DNA leaves this call unchecked. The source of this sequence is a donor younger than 30 with juvenile idiopathic arthritis. CDR3 amino acids: CASSPRRQGTNEKLFF.